A selection of T cell receptor beta chains follows, all from one sample in a study of human T cells and chemical hapten exposure. TCRdb re-analysed the RACE reads in MiXCR, keeping a single row per CDR3 protein. The table records 350,000 to 400,000 distinct CDR3 sequences, approximately 5% of them present only once. The sample consisted of whole blood, taken in connection with sensitization to the hapten diphenylcyclopropenone (DPC). The receptors derive from a woman between 50 and 59 years old with alopecia areata. Some clones in this sample may be carry-over from other donors' samples. Each CDR3 is given with its conserved first and last residue. A D gene is named only where the DNA matches it firmly. The size field is filled for only some rows; it gives once, few, many or a size class.

TRBJ1-1 | - | - | TRBV2 | TGTGCCAGCACTAACGGGGTGAACACTGAAGCTTTCTTT | CASTNGVNTEAFF
TRBJ2-6 | few | - | TRBV6-1 | TGTGCCAGCCCCACGGGGAGCAGTCACTCTGGGGCCAACGTCCTGACTTTC | CASPTGSSHSGANVLTF
TRBJ2-1 | many | - | TRBV6-2/TRBV6-3 | TGTGCCAGCAGTCCACTAGCTTCGGATGAGCAGTTCTTC | CASSPLASDEQFF
TRBJ1-5 | - | - | TRBV12-3/TRBV12-4 | TGTGCCAGCAGTTCTGGGGGGGGCGGGAATCAGCCCCAGCATTTT | CASSSGGGGNQPQHF
TRBJ1-4 | - | - | TRBV7-9 | TGTGCCAGCAGCCTAATAGGGAGAAATGAAAAACTGTTTTTT | CASSLIGRNEKLFF
TRBJ2-3 | many | TRBD1 | TRBV29-1 | TGCAGCGCCATACAGGGGTCAAGGAATACGCAGTATTTT | CSAIQGSRNTQYF
TRBJ1-1 | many | TRBD1 | TRBV6-5 | TGTGCCAGCAGTGGAGAGGGGGCGAACACTGAAGCTTTCTTT | CASSGEGANTEAFF
TRBJ1-1 | many | - | TRBV7-8 | TGTGCCAGCAGCTTATTCGGTGTTACTGAAGCTTTCTTT | CASSLFGVTEAFF
TRBJ1-1 | - | - | TRBV5-1 | TGCGCCAGCAGCGTCGAGGTGAACACTGAAGCTTTCTTT | CASSVEVNTEAFF
TRBJ2-1 | many | - | TRBV5-1 | TGCGCCAGCAGCCCGACCGGGACCACAAGTTGGAATGAGCAGTTCTTC | CASSPTGTTSWNEQFF